This T cell receptor beta chain was recorded in a study of blood T cell repertoires in COVID-19. Germline loops: CDR1 SGHTA, CDR2 FQGNSA. With 5 bases removed from V and 7 bases from J, the gap between germline ends came to 17 bases. The CDR3 extends over 14 amino acids. Assay used: immunoSEQ multiplex PCR; TCRdb lists only in-frame clones, some missing. The sample comprises 150,000 to 200,000 clones, approximately 90% of which are singletons, and approximately 4% rests with the top ten. This chain uses TRBV7-2 with TRBJ1-1; D might be TRBD1 (6 bases). This TCR came from a human donor in a cohort sampled during active COVID-19. The sample comprised peripheral blood. The CDR3 is CASSLWTEKLEAFF. DNA for the CDR3: TGTGCCAGCAGCCTATGGACAGAGAAACTTGAAGCTTTCTTT.